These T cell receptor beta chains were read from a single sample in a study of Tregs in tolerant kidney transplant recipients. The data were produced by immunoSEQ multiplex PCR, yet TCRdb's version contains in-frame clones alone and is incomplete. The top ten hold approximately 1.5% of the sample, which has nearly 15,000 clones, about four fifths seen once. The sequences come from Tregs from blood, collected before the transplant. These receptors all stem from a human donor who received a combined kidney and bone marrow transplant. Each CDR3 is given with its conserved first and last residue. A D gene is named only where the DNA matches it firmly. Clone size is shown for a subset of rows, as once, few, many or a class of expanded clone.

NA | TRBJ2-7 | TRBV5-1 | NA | CASSLGHSFLGEQYF | TGCGCCAGCAGCTTGGGACACTCTTTTCTCGGCGAGCAGTACTTC
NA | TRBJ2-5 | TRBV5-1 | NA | CASKRREGEETQYF | TGCGCCAGCAAGAGGAGGGAGGGGGAAGAGACCCAGTACTTC
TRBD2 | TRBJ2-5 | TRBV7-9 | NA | CASSGTSGSWETQYF | TGTGCCAGCAGCGGGACTAGCGGTTCCTGGGAGACCCAGTACTTC
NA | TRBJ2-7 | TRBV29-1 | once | CSVGRSSYEQYF | TGCAGCGTTGGGCGGAGCTCCTACGAGCAGTACTTC
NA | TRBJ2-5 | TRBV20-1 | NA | CSVLGQETQYF | TGCAGTGTGCTCGGCCAAGAGACCCAGTACTTC
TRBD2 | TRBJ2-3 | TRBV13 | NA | CASSLRLAGARSTDTQYF | TGTGCCAGCAGCTTAAGGCTAGCGGGGGCCCGAAGCACAGATACGCAGTATTTT
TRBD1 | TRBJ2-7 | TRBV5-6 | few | CASSLEYRGSYEQYF | TGTGCCAGCAGCTTGGAATACAGGGGCTCCTACGAGCAGTACTTC
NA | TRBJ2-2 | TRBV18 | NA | CASSPPGGTATGELFF | TGTGCCAGCTCACCACCAGGCGGGACAGCCACCGGGGAGCTGTTTTTT
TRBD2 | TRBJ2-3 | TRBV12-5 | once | CASAPGERGVTDTQYF | TGTGCTAGTGCCCCGGGGGAGCGGGGTGTCACAGATACGCAGTATTTT
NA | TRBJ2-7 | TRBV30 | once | CAWKLSGAYEQYF | TGTGCCTGGAAACTGAGCGGCGCCTACGAGCAGTACTTC
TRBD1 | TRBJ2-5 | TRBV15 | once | CATSRGTGQRETQYF | TGTGCCACCAGCAGAGGTACGGGACAGCGGGAGACCCAGTACTTC
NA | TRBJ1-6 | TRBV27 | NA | CASSWGGVNNSPLHF | TGTGCCAGCAGTTGGGGGGGGGTCAATAATTCACCCCTCCACTTT
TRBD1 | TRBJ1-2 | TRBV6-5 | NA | CASSPRTGGPYGYTF | TGTGCCAGCAGTCCCCGGACAGGGGGTCCCTATGGCTACACCTTC